This T cell receptor (beta chain) was found in a study of T cells after yellow fever vaccination. Turning to the study itself: Sorting by CD3, CD45RA, CCR7 and CD95 gave EM, EMRA, CM and Tscm subsets. Findings and limits, study-wide: Clonotypes shared by both compartments, CD4 and CD8, made up a small share.

This clonotype appeared a few times. The ends were cut back, 4 bases at V and 4 bases at J, with 14 bases in the middle. The V gene's germline CDR1 is SQVTM and CDR2 ANQGSEA. The CDR3 has 13 amino acids. A single record per CDR3 protein comes from TCRdb applying MiXCR to the 5' RACE reads. The table lists 46,000 or so distinct CDR3 sequences, around 6.4% of them singletons. The chain joins TRBV29-1 to TRBJ2-7, with D unresolved. The material was PBMCs, either bulk or a sorted T-cell subset (CD4+, CD8+, memory, or dextramer-sorted; not recorded which), obtained 45 days after the yellow fever booster vaccination. This clonotype originated in a man in his thirties or forties who received the YFV17D yellow fever vaccine. As DNA, the CDR3 is TGCAGCGTTGTCACTGACCTTTTATACGAGCAGTACTTC. Translated: CSVVTDLLYEQYF.